What follows describes a single T cell receptor (beta chain). The CDR3 contains 14 residues. V gave up 2 bases and J gave up 2 bases, with 9 bases separating them. CDR1 and CDR2 (germline): MDHEN, SYDVKM. The data derive from a study of blood T cell repertoires in COVID-19. About the research overall: PBMCs, B-cell-depleted T cells, or T cells provided the cDNA or gDNA that made up the material.

Only in-frame clones appear in the TCRdb table, and some are missing; sequencing was by immunoSEQ multiplex PCR. This table holds 52,000 or so clones, roughly 85% found once. The TCR originated in an elderly man with acute or convalescent COVID-19. The gene calls are TRBV28 and TRBJ1-1; D remains ambiguous. The specimen sequenced was peripheral blood. This CDR3 is CASSLGRPNTEAFF. In nucleotides, the CDR3 is TGTGCCAGCAGTTTAGGCAGGCCAAACACTGAAGCTTTCTTT.